This is a list of T cell receptor beta chains from one sample in a study of T cell responses to AZD1222 COVID-19 vaccine. Sequenced by immunoSEQ multiplex PCR; TCRdb stores in-frame clones only, minus some. Of roughly 200,000 clones in the sample, approximately 91% were seen once. Material: peripheral blood, obtained 28 days after the second AZD1222 dose. The receptors were gathered from an adult who received the AZD1222 COVID-19 vaccine. Each CDR3 is given with its conserved first and last residue. The D gene is left open where the match is weak. A row's size may be missing; if present it is once, few, many or a size class.

cdr3_length j_call clone_size v_call d_call cdr3_aa cdr3_nt
14 TRBJ1-1 once TRBV14 . CASSQSERNTEAFF TGTGCCAGCAGCCAATCCGAGCGGAACACTGAAGCTTTCTTT
15 TRBJ2-1 . TRBV7-8 . CASSSGVNSYNEQFF TGTGCCAGCAGCTCAGGGGTAAACTCCTACAATGAGCAGTTCTTC
15 TRBJ1-5 . TRBV6-5 TRBD1 CASSKGAGGLQPQHF TGTGCCAGCAGCAAAGGGGCAGGGGGGCTTCAGCCCCAGCATTTT
15 TRBJ2-1 many TRBV4-2 TRBD2 CASSQETSGGHEQFF TGTGCCAGCAGCCAAGAGACTAGCGGGGGGCATGAGCAGTTCTTC
18 TRBJ2-1 . TRBV11-2 TRBD2 CASSLRLGQRGPYNEQFF TGTGCCAGCAGCTTACGACTGGGCCAGCGGGGGCCCTACAATGAGCAGTTCTTC
14 TRBJ2-1 . TRBV6-5 . CASSRDNLYNEQFF TGTGCCAGCAGCCGGGACAACCTCTACAATGAGCAGTTCTTC
14 TRBJ2-5 . TRBV7-8 TRBD1 CASSLTGRKETQYF TGTGCCAGCAGCTTGACAGGGAGAAAAGAGACCCAGTACTTC
15 TRBJ1-1 . TRBV7-9 TRBD1 CASSGQGARSTEAFF TGTGCCAGCAGCGGACAGGGGGCTAGGTCCACTGAAGCTTTCTTT
13 TRBJ2-7 . TRBV11-1 . CASSLGSHYEQYF TGTGCCAGCAGCTTAGGCAGCCACTACGAGCAGTACTTC
14 TRBJ2-2 few TRBV19 . CASSVQANTGELFF TGTGCCAGTAGTGTACAAGCAAACACCGGGGAGCTGTTTTTT
16 TRBJ2-7 . TRBV21-1 . CASLSASGSGFYEQYF TGTGCCAGCCTTTCAGCCTCAGGGAGCGGCTTCTACGAGCAGTACTTC
14 TRBJ1-2 . TRBV29-1 TRBD1 CSVEDPGQGYGYTF TGCAGCGTTGAAGATCCGGGACAGGGCTATGGCTACACCTTC
14 TRBJ1-1 . TRBV6-5 TRBD1 CASSWDRRDTEAFF TGTGCCAGCAGTTGGGACAGGAGGGACACTGAAGCTTTCTTT
14 TRBJ2-7 . TRBV28 TRBD2 CASSFGTSGRAKYF TGTGCCAGCAGTTTTGGGACTAGCGGGAGGGCAAAGTACTTC
19 TRBJ1-1 . TRBV11-2 TRBD1 CASSLGLHGTGGKRGEAFF TGTGCCAGCAGCTTAGGTTTACATGGGACAGGGGGCAAACGGGGTGAAGCTTTCTTT
15 TRBJ2-1 once TRBV4-1 TRBD2 CASSQLGLAGGEQFF TGCGCCAGCAGCCAATTGGGGCTAGCGGGAGGGGAGCAGTTCTTC
13 TRBJ1-1 . TRBV30 . CAGNRPSPTEAFF TGTGCCGGAAACAGACCGTCACCCACTGAAGCTTTCTTT
13 TRBJ1-1 . TRBV6-5 . CASSPRWATEAFF TGTGCCAGCAGTCCTAGGTGGGCCACTGAAGCTTTCTTT
11 TRBJ2-1 . TRBV9 . CASSVEGEQFF TGTGCCAGCAGCGTAGAGGGTGAGCAGTTCTTC
14 TRBJ2-7 . TRBV7-9 . CASNPGGVPYEQYF TGTGCCAGCAACCCAGGTGGAGTTCCCTACGAGCAGTACTTC
14 TRBJ1-2 . TRBV27 TRBD1 CASSLSRDSLLVMF TGTGCCAGCAGCTTATCCCGGGACAGCTTACTCGTCATGTTC
14 TRBJ2-5 . TRBV19 . CASSRAEYQETQYF TGTGCCAGTAGTCGGGCGGAGTACCAAGAGACCCAGTACTTC
14 TRBJ2-7 . TRBV2 TRBD1 CAAVGQVTSGEQYF TGTGCCGCCGTGGGACAGGTAACCTCCGGGGAGCAGTACTTC
15 TRBJ1-6 . TRBV6-5 TRBD1 CASSYLGQSNSPLHF TGTGCCAGCAGTTACCTGGGACAGTCAAATTCACCCCTCCACTTT
15 TRBJ1-5 . TRBV6-2/TRBV6-3 . CASSYSWGAAQPQHF TGTGCCAGCAGTTACTCGTGGGGGGCTGCTCAGCCCCAGCATTTT
15 TRBJ2-2 . TRBV7-2 . CASSSRGVSTGELFF TGTGCCAGCAGCTCCAGGGGCGTTAGCACCGGGGAGCTGTTTTTT
14 TRBJ2-7 . TRBV11-2 TRBD1 CASSLGTGNYEQYF TGTGCCAGCAGCTTAGGGACAGGAAATTACGAGCAGTACTTC
15 TRBJ2-7 . TRBV6-5 . CASSYFGTSEDEQYF TGTGCCAGCAGTTATTTCGGGACATCCGAAGACGAGCAGTACTTC
13 TRBJ2-5 . TRBV29-1 TRBD1 CSTLQGALETQYF TGCAGCACGTTACAGGGGGCGCTAGAGACCCAGTACTTC